The rows below give T cell receptor beta chains drawn from one sample of a study of Ad26.COV2.S vaccination and SARS-CoV-2 variants. The repertoire was sequenced with immunoSEQ multiplex PCR; TCRdb's copy has only in-frame clones and lacks some. Of about 350,000 clones listed, 86% are singletons. Sequenced here: peripheral blood, sampled in a trial of Ad26.COV2.S vaccine versus placebo. These receptors all come from a person between 18 and 59 years old who received the Ad26.COV2.S COVID-19 vaccine or a placebo. The CDR3 runs from the conserved cysteine through the conserved F or W. Fields, in order: V gene, CDR3 protein.

TRBV9,CASSGAGTGGAEAFF
TRBV4-3,CASSQDSTPGNTIYF
TRBV24-1,CATSAASGFYNEQFF
TRBV5-1,CASRGTQDTQYF
TRBV10-3,CAISDRTEGEQYF
TRBV10-3,CAISESAGGINQPQHF
TRBV4-2,CASSQQLSSYNSPLHF
TRBV27,CASRSTAGTGPPGGYTF
TRBV7-2,CASSPGPGNNSPLHF
TRBV6-6,CASSAQGAVTGELFF
TRBV5-8,CASSLWGVTYNEQFF
TRBV18,CASSPISLQGIDSPLHF
TRBV6-5,CASSYSKGYTEAFF
TRBV6-5,CASMGRANTGELFF
TRBV4-1,CASSQGPGGLSEAFF
TRBV6-4,CASSDGAGITDTQYF
TRBV20-1,CSACGLAGVSSEQYF
TRBV6-2/TRBV6-3,CASSPLGLGAGLAGYNEQFF
TRBV24-1,CATSAASGEFF
TRBV19,CASSLTPGSLDYGYTF
TRBV2,CASTSTGHSYEQYF
TRBV5-1,CASSLQRGGLNSYEQYF
TRBV7-2,CASSLGGGVGTGELFF
TRBV7-2,CASSAGTSPVFEQFF
TRBV3-1/TRBV3-2,CASSQGQGGEKLFF
TRBV19,CASSIRESQPQHF
TRBV7-9,CASSPTRQGLGYTF
TRBV6-4,CASRTGTGGSYEQYF
TRBV5-5,CASGRGVRSSTDTQYF
TRBV12-3/TRBV12-4,CASSFGQGASYTF
TRBV21-1,CASSFQAGTGFGDEQYF
TRBV5-5,CASSGGAYSNQPQHF
TRBV11-2,CASSLELRRHTIYF
TRBV2,CASFPGSYSGANVLTF
TRBV6-1,CASSVTLAGGPHNEQFF
TRBV7-9,CASSYSAGGYYNEQFF
TRBV11-2,CASSSRGSPNEKLFF
TRBV5-4,CASSLAGGNQPQHF
TRBV5-1,CASSWTGNGEQYF
TRBV7-9,CASSLTRLGGSPLHF
TRBV18,CASQTLGQGYEQYF